This passage covers 7 T cell receptor beta chains from one sample sequenced in a study of blood T cell repertoires in COVID-19. Libraries were prepared by immunoSEQ multiplex PCR; TCRdb keeps only in-frame clonotypes and omits some of them. The sample carries hundreds of thousands of clones, roughly 76% recorded once. The specimen was peripheral blood. These receptor sequences come from a woman older than 75 with COVID-19, enrolled during active disease.

In the case of this clone: At the DNA level, this CDR3 is encoded by other sequences in the same sample as well. The CDR3 sequence is CASSYPGGNTEAFF. DNA of the CDR3: TGTGCCAGCAGTTACCCCGGGGGGAACACTGAAGCTTTCTTT. The genes are TRBV6-5 and TRBJ1-1; D perhaps matches TRBD1 (5 bases). The CDR3 is 14 amino acids. Germline assignment: CDR1 MNHEY and CDR2 SVGAGI. Trimming shortened V by 2 bases and J by 1 base, and 8 bases separated the two germline ends.

The CDR3 is CASSLGVSGNQPQHF. CDR3 nucleotides: TGTGCCAGCAGCTTAGGCGTGTCAGGGAATCAGCCCCAGCATTTT. The V and J genes are TRBV7-9 and TRBJ1-5, with a possible D match to TRBD1 (5 bases). Trimming pared 1 base from V and 4 bases from J, leaving 11 bases between. There are 15 residues in the CDR3. Germline assignment: CDR1 SEHNR and CDR2 FQNEAQ (reference sequence).

This clone was seen only a few times. The chain combines TRBV2 with TRBJ1-5; no reliable D call. The CDR3 has 12 residues. Germline V gives CDR1 SNHLY, CDR2 FYNNEI. Deletions cut 6 bases from V and 2 bases from J, with 5 bases between. CDR3 in DNA: TGTGCCAGCAGGGTAGGCAATCAGCCCCAGCATTTT. It yields the protein CASRVGNQPQHF.

The chain couples TRBV27 to TRBJ2-2; D might be TRBD2 (6 bases). CDR3 size: 15 residues. Trimming removed 5 bases at V and 1 base at J, with 11 bases between. The germline gives CDR1 MNHEY, CDR2 SMNVEV (reference sequence). The CDR3 nucleotides read TGTGCCAGCAGTCCCCGCGGGATGAACACCGGGGAGCTGTTTTTT. Its protein is CASSPRGMNTGELFF.

This sequence joins TRBV10-3 and TRBJ1-2, with unresolved D. Germline V gives CDR1 ENHRY, CDR2 SYGVKD. V shed 2 bases and J shed 5 bases, with 3 bases lying between them. This CDR3 has 11 residues. CDR3 in DNA: TGTGCCATCAGTGAGGAGTATGGCTACACCTTC. Translating gives CAISEEYGYTF.

The chain links TRBV6-6 to TRBJ1-2, with unresolved D. V was shortened by 7 bases and J by 6 bases, with 12 bases between the two germline ends. This CDR3 has 12 amino acids. CDR1 MNHNY and CDR2 SVGAGI come from the germline V gene (reference sequence). CDR3 DNA: TGTGCCAGCACCCCGGCGGAGCATGGCTACACCTTC. This sequence encodes CASTPAEHGYTF.

This chain connects TRBV2 to TRBJ2-1; 8 nucleotides align to TRBD2. The CDR3 totals 15 residues. The V gene's germline CDR1 is SNHLY and CDR2 FYNNEI. The V segment lost 2 bases and the J segment 8 bases; nucleotides outside the gene matches: 8. The CDR3 is CASSEISGGWDEQFF. In DNA, the CDR3 is TGTGCCAGCAGTGAAATCAGCGGGGGATGGGATGAGCAGTTCTTC.